This TCR beta chain was identified in a study of CD8 T cells in ankylosing spondylitis. Study outcomes and limitations: Certain motif variants had earlier appeared in reactive arthritis synovial fluid and blood. A TCR beta motif of several highly homologous variants seemed to mark ankylosing spondylitis blood.

At least ten counts were recorded for this clonotype. As yet, its antigen is unknown. One entry per CDR3 protein, called by TCRdb with MiXCR from the 5' RACE reads. The table shows some 700,000 distinct CDR3 sequences, with 19% occurring only once. This CDR3 contains 13 residues. Germline CDR1 and CDR2: DFQATT and SNEGSKA (reference sequence). Trimming stripped 2 bases from V and 0 bases from J, with 8 bases between. Source material: blood, either unsorted or a sorted T cell fraction (not recorded which). The clonotype originates from a male donor with ankylosing spondylitis. The chain carries TRBV20-1 and TRBJ2-7; D is unclear. As DNA, the CDR3 is TGCAGTGCTAGACGACGGAGCTCCTACGAGCAGTACTTC. Amino acids: CSARRRSSYEQYF.